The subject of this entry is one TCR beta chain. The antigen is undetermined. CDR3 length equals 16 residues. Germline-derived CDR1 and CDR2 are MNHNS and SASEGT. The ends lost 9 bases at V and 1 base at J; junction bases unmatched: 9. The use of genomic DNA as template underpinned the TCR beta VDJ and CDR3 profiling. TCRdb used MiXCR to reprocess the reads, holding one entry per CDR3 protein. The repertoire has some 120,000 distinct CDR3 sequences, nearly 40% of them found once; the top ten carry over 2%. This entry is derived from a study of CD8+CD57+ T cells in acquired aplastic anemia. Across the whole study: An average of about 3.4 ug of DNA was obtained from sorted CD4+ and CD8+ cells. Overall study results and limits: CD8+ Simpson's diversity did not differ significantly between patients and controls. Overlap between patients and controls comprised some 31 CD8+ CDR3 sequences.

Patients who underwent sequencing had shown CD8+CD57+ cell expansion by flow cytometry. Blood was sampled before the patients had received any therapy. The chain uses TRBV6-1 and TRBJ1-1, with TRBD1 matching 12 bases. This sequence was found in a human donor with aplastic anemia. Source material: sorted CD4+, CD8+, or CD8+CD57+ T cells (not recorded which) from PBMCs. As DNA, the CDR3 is TGTGCCAGGGCCCCGGGACAGGGGGCAAGGAACACTGAAGCTTTCTTT. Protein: CARAPGQGARNTEAFF.